The next 4 T cell receptor beta chains were all read from a single sample in a study of T-cell memory formation after mild COVID-19. One entry per CDR3 protein results from TCRdb running MiXCR on the 5' RACE reads. The data hold roughly 580,000 distinct CDR3 sequences, with roughly 18% observed a single time. The sample was PBMCs or a T cell subset sorted from them (not recorded which). These receptors were collected from an adult woman who had mild COVID-19 (a few samples of this study predate the infection). Cell type and time point are not known.

This clonotype was found many times. The rearrangement uses TRBV12-3 or TRBV12-4 and TRBJ2-2, with 8 bases aligning to TRBD1. V lost 7 bases, J lost 6 bases, and 4 bases stayed unmatched. The CDR3 covers 13 residues. The CDR3 sequence is CASTRTGPGELFF. CDR3 in DNA: TGTGCCAGCACCAGGACAGGGCCCGGGGAGCTGTTTTTT.

This clonotype showed up just once. The V gene is TRBV5-1, the J gene TRBJ2-3; 11 bases fit TRBD2. The CDR3 consists of 20 residues. Germline CDR1 is SGHRS and CDR2 is YFSETQ. J was trimmed by 3 bases and V by 0 bases; bases with no gene match: 15. For the CDR3, the DNA is TGCGCCAGCAGCTTGGCCCCCCTAGCGGGAGGAATGGCGGGGACAGATACGCAGTATTTT. This codes for CASSLAPLAGGMAGTDTQYF.

The chain recombines TRBV7-9 with TRBJ2-5; 7 bases align to TRBD1. Per the germline V gene, CDR1 is SEHNR and CDR2 is FQNEAQ (reference sequence). The CDR3 consists of 15 residues. V was clipped by 3 bases and J by 0 bases; unmatched bases: 4. This CDR3 reads CASSFGDRDQETQYF. The DNA of the CDR3 is TGTGCCAGCAGCTTCGGAGACAGGGACCAAGAGACCCAGTACTTC.

This chain links TRBV20-1 with TRBJ1-2; D ambiguous. Germline assignment: CDR1 DFQATT and CDR2 SNEGSKA (reference sequence). The CDR3 consists of 14 residues. V was cut by 6 bases and J by 7 bases, with 21 bases left in between. The CDR3 nucleotides are TGCAGTGCCTCCCCCGGGGTAGGGCGGTTTGGCTACACCTTC. It translates to CSASPGVGRFGYTF.